This T cell receptor beta chain was recovered during a study of blood T cell repertoires in COVID-19. This CDR3 region has 15 residues. CDR1 and CDR2 (germline): MNHEY, SMNVEV (reference sequence). Trimming cost V 5 bases and J 4 bases; bases outside gene matches: 8. TCRdb keeps only in-frame clones here, not all; method: immunoSEQ multiplex PCR. The sample lists roughly 200,000 clones; 85% to 90% were seen once. Input material: peripheral blood. The source is a woman in her fifties or sixties with acute or convalescent COVID-19. This chain uses TRBV27 with TRBJ1-1; 9 bases agree with TRBD1. The CDR3 DNA is TGTGCCAGCAGTCGGGGGGACAGGGTAATCACTGAAGCTTTCTTT. Encoded protein: CASSRGDRVITEAFF.